This TCR beta chain is from a study of blood T cell repertoires in COVID-19. Membership in each cohort depended on participant-reported clinical history. Authors' processing steps: Amplification of reference gene primers was used by the study to estimate nucleated cell counts. TCRdb's table, derived via immunoSEQ multiplex PCR, lists solely in-frame clones and lacks some. V and J calls and clone size are those listed in that table; D and trimming were worked out from the DNA. The sample lists 300,000 or so clones; 70% to 90% were seen once. Per the germline V gene, CDR1 is MGHDK and CDR2 is SYGVNS. The CDR3 has 17 residues. The ends were cut back, 1 base at V and 1 base at J, with 16 bases in the middle.

The chain links TRBV25-1 to TRBJ1-1; D might be TRBD1 (5 bases). The origin of this receptor is a woman aged 25 to 39 who had recovered from COVID-19. Material for sequencing was PBMCs or T cells enriched from blood (not recorded which). The CDR3 sequence: CASSESGTGSRNTEAFF. The DNA for the CDR3 is TGTGCCAGCAGTGAATCGGGTACAGGTTCGAGGAACACTGAAGCTTTCTTT.